This TCR beta chain was retrieved from a study of blood T cell repertoires in COVID-19. Study background: Some COVID-19 samples were acute and others convalescent; all came from the United States, Italy and Spain. The cDNA or gDNA used as material had been derived from T cells, B-cell-depleted T cells, or PBMCs.

Germline loops: CDR1 ENHRY, CDR2 SYGVKD. This CDR3 comprises 18 residues. V dropped 6 bases and J dropped 3; count of bases not matched to a gene: 12. Study processing details: Reference gene primers were amplified, and this amplification served to estimate nucleated cell counts. Using immunoSEQ multiplex PCR, the repertoire was profiled, and TCRdb retains in-frame clones only, with some absent. The V and J calls and clone size come from that table; D and trimming were worked out from the DNA. Here the sample spans 90,000 to 120,000 clones, roughly 82% being singletons. The TCR comes from a man aged 60-69 years with acute or convalescent COVID-19. This chain joins TRBV10-3 and TRBJ2-7; TRBD2 agrees at 15 bases. The sequencing input was peripheral blood. CDR3 amino acids: CAIRPGLAGGPRIYEQYF. The CDR3 DNA reads TGTGCCATCAGGCCAGGACTAGCGGGAGGGCCCAGAATCTACGAGCAGTACTTC.